The T cell receptor (beta chain) under discussion was sequenced for a study of T cell changes during pregnancy in multiple sclerosis. The method was immunoSEQ multiplex PCR; TCRdb's version includes in-frame clones alone and lacks a portion of them. The table has some 40,000 clones, 94% seen once. This clone is medium-sized within its sample. CDR3 length: 15 amino acids. V lost 4 bases, J lost 0 bases, and 14 bases lay in between. Germline loops: CDR1 SGHDT, CDR2 YYEEEE. Sample: CD4+ T cells from peripheral blood mononuclear cells, taken after pregnancy. The receptor comes from a female donor with multiple sclerosis, enrolled in a pregnancy study. The chain combines TRBV5-6 with TRBJ2-7; D not resolved. The CDR3 coding sequence is TGTGCCAGCAGCAATGACCGACTGAGCTCCTACGAGCAGTACTTC. It codes for CASSNDRLSSYEQYF.